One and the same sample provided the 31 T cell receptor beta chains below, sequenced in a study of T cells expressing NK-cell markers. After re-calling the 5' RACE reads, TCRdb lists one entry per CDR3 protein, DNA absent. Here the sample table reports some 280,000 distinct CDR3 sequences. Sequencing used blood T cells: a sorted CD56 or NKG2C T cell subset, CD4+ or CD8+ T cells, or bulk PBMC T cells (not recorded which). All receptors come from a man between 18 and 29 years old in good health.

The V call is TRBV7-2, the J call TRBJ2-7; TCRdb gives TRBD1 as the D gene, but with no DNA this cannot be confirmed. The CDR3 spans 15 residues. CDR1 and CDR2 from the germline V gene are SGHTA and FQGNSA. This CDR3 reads CASSSRQALWYEQYF.

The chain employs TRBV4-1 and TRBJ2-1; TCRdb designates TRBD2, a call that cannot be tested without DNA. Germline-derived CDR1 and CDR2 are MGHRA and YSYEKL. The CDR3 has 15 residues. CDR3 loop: CASSQEALAGAMQFF.

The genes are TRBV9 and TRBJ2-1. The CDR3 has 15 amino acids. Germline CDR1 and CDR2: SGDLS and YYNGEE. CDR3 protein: CASSVEQGPYNEQFF.

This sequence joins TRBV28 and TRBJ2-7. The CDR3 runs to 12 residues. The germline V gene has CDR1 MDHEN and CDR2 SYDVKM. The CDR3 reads CASSPLRYEQYF.

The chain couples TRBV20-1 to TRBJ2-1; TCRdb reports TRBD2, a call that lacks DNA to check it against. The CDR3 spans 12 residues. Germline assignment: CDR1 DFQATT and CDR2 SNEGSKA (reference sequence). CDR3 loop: CSAKTSGDEQFF.

The CDR3 sequence is CSAIYTSGRSDIQYF. V is TRBV20-1 and J is TRBJ2-4; TCRdb reports TRBD2, a call that lacks DNA to check it against. The CDR3 is 15 residues long. Germline values: CDR1 DFQATT, CDR2 SNEGSKA (reference sequence).

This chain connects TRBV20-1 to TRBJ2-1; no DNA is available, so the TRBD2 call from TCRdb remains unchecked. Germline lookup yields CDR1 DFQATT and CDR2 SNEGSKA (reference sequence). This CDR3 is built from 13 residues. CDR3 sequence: CSAPPDSYNEQFF.

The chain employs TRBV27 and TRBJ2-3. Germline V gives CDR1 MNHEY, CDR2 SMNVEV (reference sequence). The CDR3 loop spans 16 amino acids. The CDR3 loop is CASSSLMAARTDTQYF.

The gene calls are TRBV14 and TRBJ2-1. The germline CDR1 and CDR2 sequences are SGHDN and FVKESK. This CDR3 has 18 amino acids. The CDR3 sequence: CASSQDAGVVRRSNEQFF.

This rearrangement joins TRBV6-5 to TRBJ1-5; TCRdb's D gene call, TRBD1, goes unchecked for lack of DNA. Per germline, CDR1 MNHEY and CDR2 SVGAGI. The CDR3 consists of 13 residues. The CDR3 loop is CATTAPVVRTQHF.

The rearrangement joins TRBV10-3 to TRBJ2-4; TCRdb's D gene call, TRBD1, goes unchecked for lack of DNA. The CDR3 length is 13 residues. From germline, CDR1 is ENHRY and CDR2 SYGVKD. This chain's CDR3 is CAISSAGGNIQYF.

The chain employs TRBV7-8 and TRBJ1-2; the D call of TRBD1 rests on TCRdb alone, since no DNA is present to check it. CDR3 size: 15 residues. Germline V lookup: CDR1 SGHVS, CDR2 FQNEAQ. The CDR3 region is CASSPGTGRVYGYTF.

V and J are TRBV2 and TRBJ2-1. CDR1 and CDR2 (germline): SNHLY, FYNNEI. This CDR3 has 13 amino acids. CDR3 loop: CASSYLIYNEQFF.

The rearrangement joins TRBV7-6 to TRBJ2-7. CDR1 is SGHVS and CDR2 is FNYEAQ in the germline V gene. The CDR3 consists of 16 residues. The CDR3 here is CASSLGQREQPYEQYF.

The CDR3 spells CAWRILAGQGNTGELFF. The chain couples TRBV30 to TRBJ2-2; the D gene TCRdb calls, TRBD1, cannot be checked with no DNA. CDR1 is GTSNPN, CDR2 SVGIG, per germline (reference sequence). The CDR3 is 17 amino acids.

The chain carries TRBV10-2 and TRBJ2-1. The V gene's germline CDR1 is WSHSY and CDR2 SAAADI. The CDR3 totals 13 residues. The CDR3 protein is CASSGSSTGEQFF.

This CDR3 is CASQGQWRGHYNEQFF. The chain links TRBV6-1 to TRBJ2-1; TCRdb designates TRBD1, a call that cannot be tested without DNA. The CDR3 has 16 residues. Germline assignment: CDR1 MNHNS and CDR2 SASEGT.

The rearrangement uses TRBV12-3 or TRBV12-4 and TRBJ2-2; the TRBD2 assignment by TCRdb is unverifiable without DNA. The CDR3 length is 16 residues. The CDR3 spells CASTLHTGALTGELFF.

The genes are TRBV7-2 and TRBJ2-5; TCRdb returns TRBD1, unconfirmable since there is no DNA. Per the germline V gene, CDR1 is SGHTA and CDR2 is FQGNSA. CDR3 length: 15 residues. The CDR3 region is CASSLDGGHGETQYF.

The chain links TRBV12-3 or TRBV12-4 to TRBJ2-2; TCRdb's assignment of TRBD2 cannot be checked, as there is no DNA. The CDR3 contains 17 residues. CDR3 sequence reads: CASLKLAGARNTGELFF.

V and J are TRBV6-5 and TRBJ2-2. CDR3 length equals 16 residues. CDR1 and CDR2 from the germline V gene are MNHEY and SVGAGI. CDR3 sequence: CASSYSTGSEAGELFF.

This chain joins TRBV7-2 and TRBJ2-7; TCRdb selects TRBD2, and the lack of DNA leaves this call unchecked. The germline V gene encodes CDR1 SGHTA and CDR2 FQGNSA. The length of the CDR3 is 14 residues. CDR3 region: CASSLDSPSYEQYF.

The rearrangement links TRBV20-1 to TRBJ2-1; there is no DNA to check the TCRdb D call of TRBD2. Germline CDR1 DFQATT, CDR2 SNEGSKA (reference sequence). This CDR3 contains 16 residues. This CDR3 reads CSAKGPWREGGDEQFF.

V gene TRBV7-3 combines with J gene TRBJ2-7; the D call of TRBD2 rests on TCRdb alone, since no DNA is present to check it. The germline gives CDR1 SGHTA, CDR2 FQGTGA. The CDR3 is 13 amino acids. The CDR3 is CASSASGAYEQYF.

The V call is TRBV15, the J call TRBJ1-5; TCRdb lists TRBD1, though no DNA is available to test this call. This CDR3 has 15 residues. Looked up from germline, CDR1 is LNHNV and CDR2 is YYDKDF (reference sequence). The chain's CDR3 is CATSRAGTGTQPQHF.

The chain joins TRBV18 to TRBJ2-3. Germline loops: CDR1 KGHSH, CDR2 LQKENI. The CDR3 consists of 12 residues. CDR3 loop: CASSSLGDTQYF. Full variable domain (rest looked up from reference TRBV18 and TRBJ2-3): NAGVMQNPRHLVRRRGQEARLRCSPMKGHSHVYWYRQLPEEGLKFMVYLQKENIIDESGMPKERFSAEFPKEGPSILRIQQVVRGDSAAYFCASSSLGDTQYFGPGTRLTVL.

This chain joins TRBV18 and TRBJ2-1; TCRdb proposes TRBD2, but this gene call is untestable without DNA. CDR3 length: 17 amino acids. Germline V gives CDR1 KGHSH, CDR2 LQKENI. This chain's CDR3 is CASSPLSGLAGVGEQFF.

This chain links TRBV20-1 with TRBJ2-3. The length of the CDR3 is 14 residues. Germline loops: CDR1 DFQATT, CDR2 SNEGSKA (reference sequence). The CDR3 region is CSARARVLTDTQYF.

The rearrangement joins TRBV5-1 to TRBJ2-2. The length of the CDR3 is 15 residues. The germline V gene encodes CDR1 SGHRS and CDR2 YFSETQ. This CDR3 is CASSLARKGTGELFF.

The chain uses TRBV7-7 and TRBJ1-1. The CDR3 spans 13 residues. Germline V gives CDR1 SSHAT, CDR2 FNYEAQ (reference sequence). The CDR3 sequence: CASSLWENTEAFF. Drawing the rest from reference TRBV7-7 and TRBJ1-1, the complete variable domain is GAGVSQSPRYKVTKRGQDVTLRCDPISSHATLYWYQQALGQGPEFLTYFNYEAQPDKSGLPSDRFSAERPEGSISTLTIQRTEQRDSAMYRCASSLWENTEAFFGQGTRLTVV.

CDR3 loop: CASSPPGSSGANVLTF. The rearrangement joins TRBV18 to TRBJ2-6. Germline assignment: CDR1 KGHSH and CDR2 LQKENI. The CDR3 has 16 residues.